The rows below give T cell receptor beta chains drawn from one sample of a study of vaccination and CD4 T cells after COVID-19. These receptors' targets are unknown. One entry per CDR3 protein, called by TCRdb with MiXCR from the PCR reads. This sample has about 13,000 distinct CDR3 sequences; about two fifths occur once, and the top ten carry about 13%. The sample was CD4+ T cells from blood, cultured in vitro. These receptors came from a human donor who had recovered from COVID-19. The CDR3 runs from the conserved cysteine through the conserved F or W. Fields, in order: V gene, CDR3 protein.

TRBV20-1	CSASNKQGADEQYF
TRBV24-1	CATSDYRGQPQHF
TRBV6-2/TRBV6-3	CASSSDSYSNQPQHF
TRBV7-2	CASSLNGGEGVPQPQHF
TRBV20-1	CSARDPRQGYIQYF
TRBV14	CASSHQQGGYSPLHF
TRBV10-3	CAIRPALNTGELFF
TRBV29-1	CSVVRAGTTYEQYF
TRBV20-1	CSARTPGSRGYTF
TRBV27	CASSIRGLGTDTQYF
TRBV30	CAWSPGDNQPQHF
TRBV10-2	CASSRRGADSPLHF
TRBV6-1	CASSNRDRGQETQYF
TRBV6-5	CASSYSQHSYGYTF
TRBV19	CASSKWPEAFF
TRBV5-4	CASSTGTSGYNEQFF
TRBV5-1	CASSLGLGQGRLEQYF
TRBV29-1	CSVERGGETQYF
TRBV27	CASLGQGGADTQYF
TRBV12-3/TRBV12-4	CASSLSGSAYNEQFF
TRBV6-1	CASKGSSSYNSPLHF
TRBV21-1	CASRLRSPDKPTYSNQPQHF
TRBV18	CASSPPVQETQYF
TRBV29-1	CSGGQLNSEAFF
TRBV6-4	CASSSNQDTQYF
TRBV20-1	CSARDLKGASTNQPQHF
TRBV20-1	CSARDQGGTRGYGYTF
TRBV10-2	CASSLLAGGGEQFF
TRBV6-2/TRBV6-3	CASSPNTGELFF
TRBV20-1	CSARDLGASYEQYF
TRBV5-1	CASSATGPNTEAFF
TRBV6-1	CASNNWGREQYF
TRBV18	CASSEREATGELFF
TRBV9	CASSLRTESPLHF
TRBV5-1	CASSPLTGELNEKLFF
TRBV21-1	CASSKSKEQYF
TRBV5-4	CASSLGRAQETQYF
TRBV10-1	CASSEGGTTNEKLFF
TRBV27	CASSFTYTSGRFYNEQFF
TRBV7-2	CASSPSGANVLTF
TRBV15	CATSRYGRGLSSYEQYF
TRBV7-3	CASSLTVGTSGTDTQYF
TRBV20-1	CSASWPQSSYEQYF
TRBV6-1	CASSVSQSYEQYF
TRBV7-9	CASSRGEERAEAFF
TRBV5-1	CASSLTGGDGYTF
TRBV7-2	CASSLAPSGIGMNTEASF
TRBV3-1	CASSLNSGILNEQFF
TRBV28	CASSSGSTNEKLFF
TRBV7-7	CASSFGATDTQYF
TRBV27	CASSFSDTRRTF
TRBV19	CASSIQALNTEAFF
TRBV6-1	CASSADGPLEKLFF
TRBV7-6	CASSLGRNEKLFF
TRBV27	CASSFHGREVYEQYF
TRBV20-1	CSARDWGRGGSYEQYF
TRBV20-1	CSARASGRIGDTQYF
TRBV7-2	CASSLAGSQETQYF
TRBV5-1	CASSVIGDTQYF